The 27 T cell receptor beta chains presented below share a single source sample, sequenced in a study of vaccination and CD4 T cells after COVID-19. Treatment reported: roughly nine-day PBMC culture with coronavirus spike peptide pools or control peptides (ViraFEST assay). Their antigen targets remain unknown. At the Johns Hopkins FTIC core, DNA taken from cultured CD4+ T cells was sequenced by way of the Oncomine TCR Beta short-read assay. MiXCR was run by TCRdb on the PCR reads, yielding one entry per CDR3 protein. The table has some 26,000 distinct CDR3 sequences, roughly two thirds seen once. This specimen consisted of CD4+ T cells from blood, cultured in vitro, obtained after SARS-CoV-2 vaccination. These receptors originate from a human donor who received a COVID-19 vaccine.

This clonotype was picked up a small number of times. The J gene is TRBJ2-7, the V gene TRBV2; D uncertain. The germline V gene has CDR1 SNHLY and CDR2 FYNNEI. This CDR3 has 14 residues. Trimming took 3 bases from V and 0 from J, leaving 9 bases between them. CDR3 residues: CASSEDRNSYEQYF. In DNA form, the CDR3 reads TGTGCCAGCAGTGAGGACCGAAACTCCTACGAGCAGTACTTC.

The chain employs TRBV24-1 and TRBJ2-5; D may be TRBD2 (5 bases). The CDR3 has 14 residues. The germline V and J ends were trimmed by 1 base and 5 bases, with 10 bases remaining between them. Germline values: CDR1 KGHDR, CDR2 SFDVKD. CDR3: CATSDLVTGETQYF. CDR3 DNA sequence: TGTGCCACCAGTGATTTAGTGACGGGGGAGACCCAGTACTTC.

This clonotype was counted between two and nine times. The chain employs TRBV29-1 and TRBJ1-2, with TRBD1 matching over 9 bases. The CDR3 extends over 15 amino acids. Germline values: CDR1 SQVTM, CDR2 ANQGSEA. The ends lost 4 bases at V and 6 bases at J; junction bases unmatched: 12. DNA of the CDR3: TGCAGCGTTGTTCGGGACAGGGAATTCGGGCATGGCTACACCTTC. Translating gives CSVVRDREFGHGYTF. Combining the CDR3 with reference TRBV29-1 and TRBJ1-2 gives the whole variable domain SAVISQKPSRDICQRGTSLTIQCQVDSQVTMMFWYRQQPGQSLTLIATANQGSEATYESGFVIDKFPISRPNLTFSTLTVSNMSPEDSSIYLCSVVRDREFGHGYTFGSGTRLTVV.

The V and J genes are TRBV7-2 and TRBJ1-1; D not certain. The V end lost 1 base, the J end lost 1 base, and 7 bases lay between the germline ends. Germline values: CDR1 SGHTA, CDR2 FQGNSA. CDR3 length equals 14 residues. CDR3: CASSLEPTNTEAFF. DNA for the CDR3: TGTGCCAGCAGCTTAGAACCGACGAACACTGAAGCTTTCTTT.

The V gene is TRBV10-3, the J gene TRBJ1-6; TRBD1 aligns across 8 bases. With V trimmed by 8 bases and J by 7 bases, 4 bases remained unmatched. Looked up from germline, CDR1 is ENHRY and CDR2 is SYGVKD. The CDR3 has 13 amino acids. The CDR3 loop is CAIGGQENSPLHF. The CDR3 DNA is TGTGCCATCGGGGGACAGGAAAATTCACCCCTCCACTTT.

This chain connects TRBV5-4 to TRBJ2-3; 8 bases align to TRBD2. V lost 0 bases to trimming and J lost 6 bases; unmatched junction nucleotides: 3. CDR1 and CDR2 from the germline V gene are SGHNT and YYREEE (reference sequence). The CDR3 extends over 14 amino acids. CDR3: CASSLDGGADTQYF. The CDR3 DNA sequence: TGTGCCAGCAGCTTGGACGGGGGGGCGGATACGCAGTATTTT.

The chain joins TRBV7-2 to TRBJ2-5, with D perhaps TRBD2 (5 bases). The V gene lost 3 bases and the J gene lost 5 bases, with 13 bases spanning the gap. The CDR3 spans 14 residues. Germline values: CDR1 SGHTA, CDR2 FQGNSA. The DNA for the CDR3 is TGTGCCAGCAGCTTGTCGGGCCGAGGGGAGACCCAGTACTTC. It codes for CASSLSGRGETQYF.

This clonotype was detected a few times. As DNA, the CDR3 is TGTGCCAGCAGTTCGGGGCAGGGGGCAGGAGATAGCAATCAGCCCCAGCATTTT. Its protein product is CASSSGQGAGDSNQPQHF. This sequence joins TRBV6-5 and TRBJ1-5, with 8 positions matching TRBD1. This CDR3 is built from 18 residues. Germline loops: CDR1 MNHEY, CDR2 SVGAGI. The junction had 11 bases not matched to a gene; V was cut back by 4 bases and J by 0 bases.

The chain employs TRBV12-3 or TRBV12-4 and TRBJ1-6, with 9 positions matching TRBD1. The ends lost 5 bases at V and 11 bases at J; junction bases unmatched: 13. The CDR3 loop spans 16 amino acids. CDR3 DNA sequence: TGTGCCAGCAGTAGGGGACAGGGCTCTTACGTCGCACCCCTCCACTTT. This encodes CASSRGQGSYVAPLHF.

V gene TRBV2 combines with J gene TRBJ1-5; TRBD1 aligns across 10 bases. Germline values: CDR1 SNHLY, CDR2 FYNNEI. The length of the CDR3 is 15 residues. V trimming: 4 bases; J trimming: 4 bases; junction bases outside the gene matches: 4. DNA of the CDR3: TGTGCCAGCAGTGGATGGACAGGGGGAAATCAGCCCCAGCATTTT. It is translated as CASSGWTGGNQPQHF. The variable domain in full, with the rest retrieved from reference TRBV2 and TRBJ1-5, is EPEVTQTPSHQVTQMGQEVILRCVPISNHLYFYWYRQILGQKVEFLVSFYNNEISEKSEIFDDQFSVERPDGSNFTLKIRSTKLEDSAMYFCASSGWTGGNQPQHFGDGTRLSIL.

J is TRBJ1-1 and V is TRBV2; D remains unclear. From germline, CDR1 is SNHLY and CDR2 FYNNEI. The CDR3 is made up of 10 amino acids. V was clipped by 6 bases and J by 5 bases, with 4 bases between them. The CDR3 DNA sequence: TGTGCCAGCAGCGAGACTGAAGCTTTCTTT. Its translation is CASSETEAFF.

The chain is built from TRBV12-3 or TRBV12-4 and TRBJ2-5; D not certain. The V and J ends lost 3 bases and 5 bases respectively, with 13 bases between them. This CDR3 has 14 residues. The CDR3 nucleotides are TGTGCCAGCAGTTTGGGCACCCTCGGGGAGACCCAGTACTTC. Translating gives CASSLGTLGETQYF.

The rearrangement uses TRBV7-6 and TRBJ2-3; no reliable D call. V was cut by 3 bases and J by 2 bases, with 9 bases left in between. Germline CDR1 SGHVS, CDR2 FNYEAQ. There are 14 residues in the CDR3. The CDR3 protein is CASSFGQTTDTQYF. The CDR3 nucleotides read TGTGCCAGCAGCTTCGGGCAGACCACAGATACGCAGTATTTT.

The chain combines TRBV6-1 with TRBJ2-2; a possible D gene is TRBD2 (5 bases). V lost 5 bases to trimming and J lost 4 bases, with 14 bases between them. The CDR3 loop spans 15 amino acids. CDR1 MNHNS and CDR2 SASEGT come from the germline V gene. The CDR3 loop reads CASSPHGERTGELFF. The CDR3 region has the DNA TGTGCCAGCAGTCCCCACGGGGAGCGCACCGGGGAGCTGTTTTTT.

In its sample, this clonotype was seen once. This rearrangement joins TRBV20-1 to TRBJ2-3; D perhaps matches TRBD1 (6 bases). V was trimmed by 7 bases and J by 4 bases, leaving 9 bases between them. CDR1 is DFQATT and CDR2 is SNEGSKA in the germline V gene (reference sequence). This CDR3 is built from 11 residues. CDR3 protein: CSVKGADTQYF. The CDR3 DNA follows: TGCAGTGTAAAGGGGGCAGATACGCAGTATTTT.

The chain couples TRBV5-6 to TRBJ1-5; D is unclear. V lost 7 bases to trimming and J lost 6 bases, with 14 bases between them. Germline V gives CDR1 SGHDT, CDR2 YYEEEE. CDR3 length: 13 residues. CDR3 DNA: TGTGCCAGCTCCCTGGGGTTCGCTCAGCCCCAGCATTTT. As protein: CASSLGFAQPQHF.

This chain connects TRBV7-8 to TRBJ1-3, with a weak D call TRBD1 (6 bases). The length of the CDR3 is 16 residues. CDR1 and CDR2 (germline): SGHVS, FQNEAQ. V shed 1 base and J shed 1 base, with 11 bases lying between them. The CDR3 DNA reads TGTGCCAGCAGCTTAGATCCGGGGGCATCTGGAAACACCATATATTTT. Amino acid sequence: CASSLDPGASGNTIYF.

The rearrangement joins TRBV25-1 to TRBJ1-1; perhaps TRBD1 as D (5 bases). Deletions cut 6 bases from V and 1 base from J, with 12 bases between. The CDR3 is 14 residues long. The germline CDR1 and CDR2 sequences are MGHDK and SYGVNS. Here the CDR3 reads CASSEGLGNTEAFF. The DNA for the CDR3 is TGTGCCAGCAGCGAGGGGTTGGGGAACACTGAAGCTTTCTTT.

The chain links TRBV20-1 to TRBJ1-2; D might be TRBD1 (5 bases). The CDR3 totals 13 residues. V lost 5 bases, J lost 0 bases, and 10 bases lay in between. Germline CDR1 reads DFQATT; CDR2 reads SNEGSKA (reference sequence). The CDR3 sequence: CSAETTANYGYTF. In DNA, the CDR3 is TGCAGTGCTGAAACGACAGCTAACTATGGCTACACCTTC.

The chain is built from TRBV20-1 and TRBJ1-1, with a weak D call TRBD1 (5 bases). Germline CDR1 and CDR2: DFQATT and SNEGSKA (reference sequence). With 0 bases removed from V and 2 bases from J, the gap between germline ends came to 10 bases. This CDR3 contains 14 residues. The CDR3 bases are TGCAGTGCTAGAGATTGGGGGGGAAACACTGAAGCTTTCTTT. Amino acid sequence: CSARDWGGNTEAFF.

V and J are TRBV2 and TRBJ2-3, with 12 positions matching TRBD2. The germline CDR1 and CDR2 sequences are SNHLY and FYNNEI. This CDR3 region has 22 residues. Trimming removed 7 bases from V and 1 base from J; junction bases left unmatched: 24. The CDR3 bases are TGTGCCAGCAAAGACACACCCGGAGTGACTAGCGGGGGATTAATGGGCACAGATACGCAGTATTTT. Translated, it gives CASKDTPGVTSGGLMGTDTQYF.

This chain's CDR3 is CATSRRAEETQYF. The CDR3 DNA reads TGTGCCACCAGCAGAAGAGCAGAAGAGACCCAGTACTTC. The chain has TRBV15 and TRBJ2-5; D ambiguous. The CDR3 spans 13 residues. The V gene's germline CDR1 is LNHNV and CDR2 YYDKDF (reference sequence). V was cut by 2 bases and J by 3 bases, with 7 bases left in between. Variable domain in full (rest from reference TRBV15 and TRBJ2-5): DAMVIQNPRYQVTQFGKPVTLSCSQTLNHNVMYWYQQKSSQAPKLLFHYYDKDFNNEADTPDNFQSRRPNTSFCFLDIRSPGLGDTAMYLCATSRRAEETQYFGPGTRLLVL.

The CDR3 protein is CASSIRGQPQHF. The CDR3 nucleotides are TGTGCCAGTAGTATAAGGGGTCAGCCCCAGCATTTT. This chain connects TRBV19 to TRBJ1-5, with a tentative D call TRBD1 (5 bases). Trimming took off 2 bases at V and 6 bases at J, with 5 bases between the two ends. This CDR3 spans 12 amino acids. CDR1 is LNHDA and CDR2 is SQIVND in the germline V gene (reference sequence).

This clonotype has just a few counts. The chain has TRBV7-6 and TRBJ2-7; no firm D call. V was trimmed by 1 base and J by 5 bases, leaving 3 bases between them. This CDR3 spans 11 amino acids. Germline V lookup: CDR1 SGHVS, CDR2 FNYEAQ. CDR3 loop: CASSLGDEQYF. Written as DNA, the CDR3 is TGTGCCAGCAGCTTAGGGGACGAGCAGTACTTC.

This sequence joins TRBV6-5 and TRBJ1-1; TRBD1 might be the D (5 bases). Trimming took off 3 bases at V and 1 base at J, with 6 bases between the two ends. The CDR3 covers 13 residues. The germline V gene encodes CDR1 MNHEY and CDR2 SVGAGI. As DNA, the CDR3 is TGTGCCAGCAGTTATCAGGGGAACACTGAAGCTTTCTTT. Translated: CASSYQGNTEAFF.

The V call is TRBV5-1, the J call TRBJ1-2, with 8 bases matching TRBD1. The CDR3 spans 16 residues. Trimming cost V 1 base and J 4 bases; bases outside gene matches: 9. Germline V gene lookup returns CDR1 SGHRS and CDR2 YFSETQ. The CDR3 loop reads CASSLIGQGMGYGYTF. In DNA, the CDR3 is TGCGCCAGCAGCTTGATCGGACAGGGAATGGGCTATGGCTACACCTTC.

This chain joins TRBV5-8 and TRBJ1-5, with TRBD1 as a possible D gene (5 bases). The ends were cut back, 0 bases at V and 9 bases at J, with 16 bases in the middle. Germline loops: CDR1 SGHTS, CDR2 YDEGEE. The CDR3 is made up of 15 amino acids. The CDR3 coding sequence is TGTGCCAGCAGCTTGGATACAGGTGGATGGGGGCCCCAGCATTTT. Amino acids: CASSLDTGGWGPQHF.